The 24 T cell receptor beta chains in this list originate from one sample, sequenced in a study of T cell responses to AZD1222 COVID-19 vaccine. Repertoires were generated with immunoSEQ multiplex PCR, while TCRdb's copy carries only in-frame clones and drops some. This sample has about 160,000 clones, with under 95% found just once. This sample comprised peripheral blood, obtained 28 days after the second AZD1222 dose. These receptors originate from an adult who received the AZD1222 COVID-19 vaccine.

The CDR3 loop is CSVATGKGFPEAFF. In DNA form, the CDR3 reads TGCAGCGTTGCTACGGGGAAGGGATTCCCTGAAGCTTTCTTT. The J gene is TRBJ1-1, the V gene TRBV29-1; D gene ambiguous. The ends were cut back, 4 bases at V and 6 bases at J, with 18 bases in the middle. Germline V gene data show CDR1 as SQVTM and CDR2 as ANQGSEA. The CDR3 consists of 14 residues.

J is TRBJ2-7 and V is TRBV4-1; D is possibly TRBD2 (6 bases). This CDR3 is 14 amino acids long. Germline V gene data show CDR1 as MGHRA and CDR2 as YSYEKL. Trimming took off 1 base at V and 2 bases at J, with 9 bases between the two ends. The CDR3 loop is CASSQVASAYEQYF. CDR3 in DNA: TGCGCCAGCAGCCAAGTGGCTAGCGCCTACGAGCAGTACTTC.

The chain recombines TRBV12-5 with TRBJ1-1; tentative D call: TRBD1 (6 bases). This CDR3 spans 10 amino acids. The ends were cut back, 9 bases at V and 7 bases at J, with 9 bases in the middle. The germline CDR1 and CDR2 sequences are LGHNT and FRNRAP. The DNA of the CDR3 is TGTGCTAGCATGGACAGTGAAGCTTTCTTT. Encoded protein: CASMDSEAFF.

This rearrangement joins TRBV7-9 to TRBJ1-5, with D perhaps TRBD1 (5 bases). The CDR3 spans 14 residues. Trimming pared 0 bases from V and 5 bases from J, leaving 8 bases between. Germline CDR1 reads SEHNR; CDR2 reads FQNEAQ (reference sequence). CDR3: CASSLAGTHQPQHF. CDR3 in DNA: TGTGCCAGCAGCTTAGCAGGGACCCATCAGCCCCAGCATTTT.

This rearrangement joins TRBV2 to TRBJ2-3, with 10 bases lining up with TRBD1. Losses at the gene ends were 6 bases for V and 3 bases for J; bases not matched to a gene: 6. Germline V CDR1 and CDR2: SNHLY, FYNNEI. The CDR3 loop spans 15 amino acids. CDR3 amino acids: CASSDRGQLTDTQYF. CDR3 sequence (DNA): TGTGCCAGCAGCGACAGGGGGCAGCTAACAGATACGCAGTATTTT.

The chain recombines TRBV18 with TRBJ1-6, with D unresolved. The CDR3 loop spans 13 amino acids. The germline CDR1 and CDR2 sequences are KGHSH and LQKENI. The ends were cut back, 2 bases at V and 8 bases at J, with 7 bases in the middle. Here the CDR3 reads CASSPFDDSPLHF. CDR3 coding DNA: TGTGCCAGCTCACCATTCGACGATTCACCCCTCCACTTT.

CDR3 in DNA: TGTGCCAGCAGTCTGGAAGGACAGGGGACTCAGCCCCAGCATTTT. It encodes CASSLEGQGTQPQHF. V and J are TRBV6-2 or TRBV6-3 and TRBJ1-5, with 9 bases identical to TRBD1. The CDR3 extends over 15 amino acids. The ends lost 5 bases at V and 6 bases at J; junction bases unmatched: 8. CDR1 and CDR2 (germline): MNHEY, SVGEGT.

The gene calls are TRBV6-5 and TRBJ1-1; no definite D call. Trimming shortened V by 1 base and J by 4 bases, and 13 bases separated the two germline ends. This CDR3 contains 15 residues. Germline V gene lookup returns CDR1 MNHEY and CDR2 SVGAGI. This chain's CDR3 is CASSYLQRIGTEAFF. The CDR3 DNA sequence: TGTGCCAGCAGTTACTTACAGAGAATAGGCACTGAAGCTTTCTTT.

This clone was recorded once. The chain uses TRBV10-3 and TRBJ1-1; D call uncertain. CDR1 ENHRY and CDR2 SYGVKD come from the germline V gene. With 8 bases removed from V and 7 bases from J, the gap between germline ends came to 14 bases. The CDR3 contains 12 residues. Here the CDR3 reads CAIGWEGSEAFF. CDR3 coding DNA: TGTGCCATCGGCTGGGAGGGTAGTGAAGCTTTCTTT.

This sequence joins TRBV19 and TRBJ1-5, with D unclear. Germline V lookup: CDR1 LNHDA, CDR2 SQIVND (reference sequence). The CDR3 runs to 14 residues. V lost 10 bases and J 0 bases, leaving 13 bases between the germline ends. The CDR3 loop reads CANQTAYSNQPQHF. CDR3 bases: TGTGCCAACCAAACAGCTTATAGCAATCAGCCCCAGCATTTT.

The chain has TRBV18 and TRBJ1-2, with 7 bases lining up with TRBD1. Germline-derived CDR1 and CDR2 are KGHSH and LQKENI. The CDR3 consists of 15 residues. V shed 1 base and J 2 bases; nucleotides not matched to a gene: 4. CDR3 region: CASSPRQGVNYGYTF. CDR3 nucleotides: TGTGCCAGCTCACCACGCCAGGGGGTGAACTATGGCTACACCTTC.

This clone was recorded only once. V and J are TRBV4-2 and TRBJ1-2; TRBD1 is a possible D gene (6 bases). This CDR3 is built from 16 residues. Germline V gives CDR1 LGHNA, CDR2 YNFKEQ. The V gene lost 3 bases and the J gene lost 1 base, with 15 bases spanning the gap. The CDR3 sequence: CASSHVTGTINYGYTF. The CDR3 nucleotides read TGTGCCAGCAGCCATGTCACAGGGACGATTAACTATGGCTACACCTTC.

V is TRBV27 and J is TRBJ2-7; D not certain. V gave up 2 bases and J gave up 0 bases, with 14 bases separating them. The CDR3 spans 16 residues. From germline, CDR1 is MNHEY and CDR2 SMNVEV (reference sequence). The CDR3 is CASSLRVAHFSYEQYF. CDR3 bases: TGTGCCAGCAGTTTACGGGTAGCCCACTTCTCCTACGAGCAGTACTTC.

This chain uses TRBV3-1 (or the pseudogene TRBV3-2) with TRBJ1-1, with D unclear. Germline CDR1 and CDR2: LGHDT and YNNKEL (reference sequence). The ends were cut back, 1 base at V and 3 bases at J, with 15 bases in the middle. The CDR3 sequence is 16 residues long. Here the CDR3 reads CASSQVAWEKDTEAFF. DNA of the CDR3: TGTGCCAGCAGCCAAGTCGCTTGGGAGAAGGACACTGAAGCTTTCTTT.

V gene TRBV6-6 combines with J gene TRBJ1-2; no firm D call. In germline, CDR1 is MNHNY, CDR2 SVGAGI (reference sequence). The length of the CDR3 is 13 residues. Trimming removed 6 bases at V and 8 bases at J, with 16 bases between. CDR3 in DNA: TGTGCCAGCAGCCTTCAACTTGGGTTAGGCTACACCTTC. It encodes CASSLQLGLGYTF.

The chain employs TRBV7-9 and TRBJ1-2; no clear D gene. In germline, CDR1 is SEHNR, CDR2 FQNEAQ (reference sequence). With 1 base removed from V and 4 bases from J, the gap between germline ends came to 7 bases. The CDR3 loop spans 13 amino acids. The CDR3 is CASSLEVGYGYTF. The CDR3 bases are TGTGCCAGCAGCTTAGAAGTAGGCTATGGCTACACCTTC.

The V and J genes are TRBV29-1 and TRBJ1-3, with 7 bases that match TRBD1. With 6 bases clipped from V and 3 bases from J, the junction kept 11 bases outside the gene matches. The CDR3 runs 15 residues. CDR1 is SQVTM, CDR2 ANQGSEA, per germline. The CDR3 nucleotides are TGCAGCGTCTATTTACAGGGGTCACATGGAAACACCATATATTTT. Its translation: CSVYLQGSHGNTIYF.

The chain carries TRBV6-6 and TRBJ2-7; D not resolved. There are 15 residues in the CDR3. CDR1 is MNHNY, CDR2 SVGAGI, per germline (reference sequence). Trimming took 6 bases from V and 2 from J, leaving 17 bases between them. CDR3 residues: CASRAASLSTYEQYF. CDR3 DNA: TGTGCCAGCAGGGCGGCCTCTTTGAGTACCTACGAGCAGTACTTC.

The V and J genes are TRBV15 and TRBJ1-2; tentatively, D is TRBD1 (6 bases). Looked up from germline, CDR1 is LNHNV and CDR2 is YYDKDF (reference sequence). Trimming shortened V by 1 base and J by 6 bases, and 15 bases separated the two germline ends. The CDR3 totals 15 residues. CDR3 amino acids: CATSRVPGARDGYTF. In DNA, the CDR3 is TGTGCCACCAGCAGAGTTCCGGGGGCGCGCGATGGCTACACCTTC.

This clone was observed a single time. The chain joins TRBV19 to TRBJ1-1; 9 bases fit TRBD1. The CDR3 runs to 15 residues. After removal of 5 bases from V and 4 bases from J, the junction contained 8 bases not matched to a gene. CDR1 and CDR2 from the germline V gene are LNHDA and SQIVND (reference sequence). The DNA of the CDR3 is TGTGCCAGTAGTGATTACAGGGGGCAAGTCACTGAAGCTTTCTTT. Translating it yields CASSDYRGQVTEAFF.

The V call is TRBV5-1, the J call TRBJ2-5; D is perhaps TRBD1 or TRBD2 (7 bases each). Germline V gene data show CDR1 as SGHRS and CDR2 as YFSETQ. CDR3 length equals 15 residues. The V end was cut by 4 bases, the J end by 2 bases, with 15 bases between. The CDR3 protein is CASSMGGGIQETQYF. In nucleotides, the CDR3 is TGCGCCAGCAGCATGGGAGGGGGCATTCAAGAGACCCAGTACTTC.

The rearrangement links TRBV5-1 to TRBJ2-2; D gene uncertain. Germline V lookup: CDR1 SGHRS, CDR2 YFSETQ. This CDR3 is built from 15 residues. V was clipped by 0 bases and J by 5 bases, with 11 bases between them. CDR3 residues: CASSLASGWTGELFF. CDR3 bases: TGCGCCAGCAGCTTGGCGTCAGGTTGGACCGGGGAGCTGTTTTTT.

The chain links TRBV11-3 to TRBJ1-1; unclear D gene. From germline, CDR1 is SGHNT and CDR2 YENEEA. The CDR3 runs 13 residues. V was shortened by 5 bases and J by 8 bases, with 15 bases between the two germline ends. The CDR3 DNA is TGTGCCAGCAGCCCATCCCTCGGGAGAGAAGCTTTCTTT. Residues: CASSPSLGREAFF.

The count of this clone is one. This rearrangement joins TRBV5-1 to TRBJ1-1; tentative D call: TRBD1 (6 bases). The length of the CDR3 is 13 residues. V lost 1 base to trimming and J lost 5 bases, with 9 bases between them. Germline-derived CDR1 and CDR2 are SGHRS and YFSETQ. This CDR3 is CASSLRQGTEAFF. The CDR3, as DNA: TGCGCCAGCAGCTTGAGGCAGGGGACTGAAGCTTTCTTT.